This is a list of T cell receptor beta chains from one sample in a study of blood T cell repertoires in COVID-19. TCRdb's table, derived via immunoSEQ multiplex PCR, lists solely in-frame clones and lacks some. The sample includes some 190,000 clones, around 80% of them seen just once. The sample taken for sequencing was peripheral blood. The source of these receptors is a woman between 45 and 65 years old with acute or convalescent COVID-19. The CDR3 runs from the conserved cysteine through the conserved F or W. D genes are given only for firm matches. Clone size is given for some rows only: seen once, a few or many times, or a class if the clone is expanded.

d_call | cdr3_length | clone_size | j_call | v_call | cdr3_aa | cdr3_nt
NA | 14 | NA | TRBJ2-2 | TRBV24-1 | CATSDPPFTGELFF | TGTGCCACCAGTGATCCCCCCTTCACCGGGGAGCTGTTTTTT
NA | 18 | NA | TRBJ2-3 | TRBV4-2 | CASSPTHRIDAGTDTQYF | TGTGCCAGCAGCCCGACCCACAGAATTGACGCCGGCACAGATACGCAGTATTTT
TRBD1 | 14 | NA | TRBJ1-1 | TRBV9 | CASGTATINTEAFF | TGTGCCAGCGGGACAGCTACTATCAACACTGAAGCTTTCTTT
NA | 12 | NA | TRBJ2-3 | TRBV25-1 | CASRTFTDTQYF | TGTGCCAGCAGAACTTTCACAGATACGCAGTATTTT
TRBD2 | 12 | once | TRBJ2-1 | TRBV27 | CASRGAGGKQFF | TGTGCCAGCAGGGGAGCCGGGGGGAAGCAGTTCTTC
NA | 13 | once | TRBJ1-2 | TRBV27 | CASGRTENYGYTF | TGTGCCAGCGGAAGGACAGAGAACTATGGCTACACCTTC
TRBD1 | 12 | few | TRBJ1-5 | TRBV12-3/TRBV12-4 | CASRRTGQPQHF | TGTGCCAGCAGGCGGACAGGTCAGCCCCAGCATTTT
NA | 14 | few | TRBJ2-2 | TRBV29-1 | CSVSVGANTGELFF | TGCAGCGTTTCCGTAGGAGCGAACACCGGGGAGCTGTTTTTT
TRBD1 | 15 | once | TRBJ2-5 | TRBV7-2 | CASSRMDRGTETQYF | TGTGCCAGCAGCCGTATGGACAGGGGGACGGAGACCCAGTACTTC
TRBD2 | 17 | NA | TRBJ2-7 | TRBV28 | CASSYLQTSGLTYEQYF | TGTGCCAGCAGCTACCTCCAGACTAGCGGGCTGACCTACGAGCAGTACTTC
NA | 14 | NA | TRBJ1-5 | TRBV28 | CASSSSGGYQPQHF | NA
NA | 15 | once | TRBJ2-1 | TRBV11-3 | CASSPGQGSYNEQFF | TGTGCCAGCAGCCCGGGGCAGGGGTCCTACAATGAGCAGTTCTTC
NA | 14 | NA | TRBJ1-5 | TRBV28 | CASSLAGYNQPQHF | TGTGCCAGCAGTTTAGCAGGGTACAATCAGCCCCAGCATTTT
NA | 14 | many | TRBJ1-2 | TRBV27 | CASSSLGRVGGYTF | TGTGCCAGCAGTTCCCTTGGGAGGGTCGGAGGCTACACCTTC
TRBD1 | 15 | NA | TRBJ1-4 | TRBV28 | CASSFVGQGGEKLFF | TGTGCCAGCAGTTTCGTCGGACAGGGGGGCGAAAAACTGTTTTTT
TRBD1 | 15 | few | TRBJ1-1 | TRBV28 | CASSNLRQGRREAFF | TGTGCCAGCAGTAACCTCCGACAGGGGCGGAGGGAAGCTTTCTTT
NA | 15 | NA | TRBJ2-7 | TRBV27 | CASSARPRGPYEQYF | TGTGCCAGCAGTGCGAGACCCAGAGGTCCCTACGAGCAGTACTTC
NA | 17 | once | TRBJ2-5 | TRBV5-1 | CASSPRPGGLYLETQYF | TGCGCCAGCAGCCCACGACCGGGGGGCCTTTATTTAGAGACCCAGTACTTC
TRBD2 | 15 | NA | TRBJ2-7 | TRBV11-2 | CASSLVAGGNYEQYF | TGTGCCAGCAGCTTAGTGGCGGGGGGGAACTACGAGCAGTACTTC
TRBD2 | 18 | NA | TRBJ2-1 | TRBV7-2 | CASSLVARASGPYNEQFF | TGTGCCAGCAGCTTAGTAGCTAGGGCTAGCGGACCCTACAATGAGCAGTTCTTC
NA | 14 | NA | TRBJ2-5 | TRBV15 | CATSRSDSQETQYF | TGTGCCACCAGCAGATCTGACAGCCAAGAGACCCAGTACTTC
TRBD1 | 12 | once | TRBJ1-4 | TRBV29-1 | CSVGTGGEKLFF | TGCAGCGTTGGGACAGGGGGCGAAAAACTGTTTTTT
NA | 15 | NA | TRBJ1-1 | TRBV27 | CASSQTSLMNTEAFF | TGTGCCAGCAGTCAAACTTCCCTCATGAACACTGAAGCTTTCTTT
TRBD2 | 16 | NA | TRBJ2-7 | TRBV7-2 | CASSSTSGSGGYEQYF | TGTGCCAGCAGTTCGACTTCGGGTAGCGGGGGTTACGAGCAGTACTTC
TRBD2 | 16 | NA | TRBJ2-1 | TRBV24-1 | CATSGGTSGPYNEQFF | TGTGCCACCAGTGGGGGGACTAGCGGCCCCTACAATGAGCAGTTCTTC
NA | 16 | NA | TRBJ1-6 | TRBV19 | CASSTQRIAGVSPLHF | TGTGCCAGTAGTACCCAGCGGATAGCGGGGGTTTCACCCCTCCACTTT
NA | 12 | NA | TRBJ1-2 | TRBV24-1 | CATETRSPGYTF | TGTGCCACCGAGACGAGGTCCCCTGGCTACACCTTC
NA | 15 | once | TRBJ2-2 | TRBV5-4 | CASSLEPDSAGELFF | TGTGCCAGCAGCTTGGAACCCGATAGTGCCGGGGAGCTGTTTTTT
TRBD2 | 15 | NA | TRBJ2-2 | TRBV7-9 | CAIGGRALNTGELFF | TGTGCGATCGGAGGGAGGGCCTTGAACACCGGGGAGCTGTTTTTT
NA | 14 | NA | TRBJ2-1 | TRBV7-2 | CASSYRTGDNEQFF | TGTGCCAGCAGCTACCGGACTGGTGACAATGAGCAGTTCTTC
NA | 13 | NA | TRBJ2-3 | TRBV30 | CAWSVEGADTQYF | TGTGCCTGGAGTGTAGAGGGGGCAGATACGCAGTATTTT
NA | 16 | NA | TRBJ2-1 | TRBV28 | CASSFPSSASYNEQFF | TGTGCCAGCAGTTTCCCCTCCAGCGCCTCCTACAATGAGCAGTTCTTC
NA | 15 | NA | TRBJ2-3 | TRBV27 | CASSFGGEVADTQYF | TGTGCCAGCAGTTTCGGTGGGGAGGTTGCAGATACGCAGTATTTT
NA | 14 | NA | TRBJ2-1 | TRBV6-5 | CASSLGPDYNEQFF | TGTGCCAGCAGTTTGGGGCCGGACTACAATGAGCAGTTCTTC
NA | 13 | NA | TRBJ1-2 | TRBV30 | CAWSVVVNYGYTF | TGTGCCTGGAGTGTAGTAGTTAACTATGGCTACACCTTC
TRBD2 | 19 | NA | TRBJ2-1 | TRBV5-1 | CASSLKRPDPGLAANEQFF | TGCGCCAGCAGCTTAAAGCGACCTGACCCGGGACTAGCAGCCAATGAGCAGTTCTTC
NA | 15 | NA | TRBJ1-2 | TRBV7-2 | CASSLARGTDYGYTF | TGTGCCAGCAGCTTAGCGCGGGGGACTGACTATGGCTACACCTTC
NA | 13 | once | TRBJ1-1 | TRBV30 | CAWSKGARTEAFF | TGTGCCTGGAGTAAAGGGGCGAGGACTGAAGCTTTCTTT
NA | 11 | NA | TRBJ2-5 | TRBV29-1 | CSARNGGVQYF | TGCAGCGCTCGTAACGGAGGTGTCCAGTACTTC
TRBD1 | 15 | NA | TRBJ2-2 | TRBV7-8 | CASSSTGANTGELFF | TGTGCCAGCAGCTCGACAGGGGCGAACACCGGGGAGCTGTTTTTT
TRBD1 | 19 | once | TRBJ1-2 | TRBV4-1 | CASSQDNVWRTGGNYGYTF | TGCGCCAGCAGCCAAGATAATGTATGGCGGACAGGGGGAAACTATGGCTACACCTTC
NA | 13 | once | TRBJ2-7 | TRBV7-2 | CASSSWTGYEQYF | TGTGCCAGCAGCTCCTGGACGGGGTACGAGCAGTACTTC